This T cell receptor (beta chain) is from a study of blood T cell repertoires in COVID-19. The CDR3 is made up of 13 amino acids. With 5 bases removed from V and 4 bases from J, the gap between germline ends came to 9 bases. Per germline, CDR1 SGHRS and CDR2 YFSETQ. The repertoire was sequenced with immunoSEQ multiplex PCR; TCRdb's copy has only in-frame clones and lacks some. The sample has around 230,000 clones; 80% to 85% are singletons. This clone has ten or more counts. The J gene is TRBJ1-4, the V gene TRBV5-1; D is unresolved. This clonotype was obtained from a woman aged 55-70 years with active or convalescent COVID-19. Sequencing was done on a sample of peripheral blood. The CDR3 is CASSPEVNEKLFF. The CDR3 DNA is TGCGCCAGCAGTCCTGAGGTTAATGAAAAACTGTTTTTT.